These T cell receptor beta chains were read from a single sample in a study of T cell changes during pregnancy in multiple sclerosis. Assay used: immunoSEQ multiplex PCR; TCRdb lists only in-frame clones, some missing. This table has tens of thousands of clones, about 92% appearing once. The starting material was CD8+ T cells from peripheral blood mononuclear cells, obtained before pregnancy. The receptor source for this set is a female donor with multiple sclerosis, enrolled in a pregnancy study. CDR3s include the opening cysteine and the closing phenylalanine or tryptophan. The D gene is left open where the match is weak. Size values are once, few and many counts, or a class for expanded clones, and some rows have none.

TRBD1	TRBJ2-7	16	TRBV9	once	CASSVGGRQGVYEQYF	TGTGCCAGCAGCGTAGGTGGAAGACAGGGGGTATACGAGCAGTACTTC
.	TRBJ2-7	11	TRBV10-3	.	CAIIEGNEQYF	TGTGCCATCATCGAGGGTAACGAGCAGTACTTC
.	TRBJ2-2	13	TRBV11-2	.	CASSSGVTGELFF	TGTGCCAGCAGCTCAGGGGTCACCGGGGAGCTGTTTTTT
TRBD1	TRBJ1-2	14	TRBV12-5	once	CASGQGGTNYGYTF	TGTGCTAGTGGTCAAGGGGGCACCAACTATGGCTACACCTTC
.	TRBJ2-7	14	TRBV6-5	.	CASSYRQETYEQYF	TGTGCCAGCAGTTACAGACAGGAGACCTACGAGCAGTACTTC
TRBD1	TRBJ1-2	15	TRBV6-1	.	CASSEETGENYGYTF	TGTGCCAGCAGTGAAGAGACAGGGGAGAACTATGGCTACACCTTC
.	TRBJ1-2	15	TRBV29-1	.	CSVDLVGGPNYGYTF	TGCAGCGTTGACCTTGTGGGGGGGCCTAACTATGGCTACACCTTC
TRBD2	TRBJ2-1	15	TRBV4-2	.	CASSQDSGGVSQQFF	TGTGCCAGCAGCCAAGATAGCGGGGGGGTTAGCCAGCAGTTCTTC
TRBD2	TRBJ2-3	15	TRBV7-2	.	CASSILAGGIDTQYF	TGTGCCAGCAGCATCCTAGCGGGGGGAATAGATACGCAGTATTTT
.	TRBJ1-1	13	TRBV7-9	once	CASSPSMNTEAFF	TGTGCCAGCAGCCCTTCTATGAACACTGAAGCTTTCTTT
.	TRBJ1-2	16	TRBV27	once	CASSFLPPGQTYGYTF	TGTGCCAGCAGTTTTCTCCCTCCCGGACAGACCTATGGCTACACCTTC
TRBD1	TRBJ1-1	16	TRBV4-3	.	CASSQDFQGALTEAFF	TGCGCCAGCAGCCAAGACTTTCAGGGGGCGCTGACTGAAGCTTTCTTT
.	TRBJ2-7	15	TRBV4-1	.	CASSQISTATYEQYF	TGCGCCAGCAGCCAAATTTCGACAGCTACCTACGAGCAGTACTTC
TRBD1	TRBJ1-2	12	TRBV29-1	.	CSGQTGDYGYTF	TGCAGCGGCCAGACAGGGGACTATGGCTACACCTTC
.	TRBJ1-5	17	TRBV19	.	CASSMVQGQLYNQPQHF	TGTGCCAGTAGTATGGTTCAGGGGCAGCTATACAATCAGCCCCAGCATTTT
TRBD1	TRBJ1-1	14	TRBV13	few	CASSFDRGETEAFF	TGTGCCAGCAGCTTCGACAGGGGGGAAACTGAAGCTTTCTTT
.	TRBJ1-1	11	TRBV15	.	CATSKRERAFF	TGTGCCACCAGCAAAAGGGAGAGGGCTTTCTTT
.	TRBJ1-1	16	TRBV27	.	CASSPERGSMNTEAFF	TGTGCCAGCAGCCCCGAGCGGGGCTCGATGAACACTGAAGCTTTCTTT
TRBD2	TRBJ2-3	15	TRBV4-3	.	CASSPSGGAGDTQYF	TGCGCCAGCAGCCCTAGCGGGGGGGCAGGAGATACGCAGTATTTT
TRBD1	TRBJ1-1	15	TRBV5-4	.	CASSSSGGPSTEAFF	TGTGCCAGCAGCTCCTCAGGGGGCCCCTCCACTGAAGCTTTCTTT
.	TRBJ2-7	15	TRBV5-1	.	CASSLGGEVGYEQYF	TGCGCCAGCAGCTTGGGGGGGGAAGTTGGGTACGAGCAGTACTTC
TRBD2	TRBJ2-7	14	TRBV15	.	CATRLAGGMYEQYF	TGTGCCACCAGACTAGCGGGGGGAATGTACGAGCAGTACTTC
TRBD1	TRBJ2-3	15	TRBV6-1	.	CASSAGQQSTDTQYF	TGTGCCAGCAGTGCGGGACAGCAAAGCACAGATACGCAGTATTTT
.	TRBJ1-1	12	TRBV5-5	.	CAGSRGNTEAFF	TGTGCCGGATCCAGGGGGAACACTGAAGCTTTCTTT
.	TRBJ1-4	13	TRBV7-6	.	CASSTPDYGKLFF	TGTGCCAGCAGCACCCCCGACTACGGGAAACTGTTTTTT
.	TRBJ2-6	17	TRBV4-3	.	CASSQDPGYSGANVLTF	TGCGCCAGCAGCCAAGATCCGGGGTACTCTGGGGCCAACGTCCTGACTTTC
.	TRBJ2-1	14	TRBV9	.	CASSVEGQMNEQFF	TGTGCCAGCAGCGTAGAAGGACAGATGAATGAGCAGTTCTTC
.	TRBJ2-5	15	TRBV9	.	CASSGAGAYQETQYF	TGTGCCAGCAGCGGTGCGGGGGCCTACCAAGAGACCCAGTACTTC
.	TRBJ1-1	13	TRBV7-6	.	CASSSAGVTEAFF	TGTGCCAGCAGCTCCGCGGGCGTTACTGAAGCTTTCTTT
.	TRBJ2-1	13	TRBV6-1	.	CASSIDSYNEQFF	TGTGCCAGCAGCATTGACAGCTACAATGAGCAGTTCTTC
TRBD2	TRBJ2-1	15	TRBV5-1	.	CASSPGLDPYNEQFF	TGCGCCAGCAGCCCCGGACTAGATCCCTACAATGAGCAGTTCTTC
TRBD1	TRBJ2-1	16	TRBV4-3	once	CASSQGDREYYNEQFF	TGCGCCAGCAGCCAAGGGGACAGGGAATACTACAATGAGCAGTTCTTC
.	TRBJ2-7	14	TRBV7-2	.	CASSFSGSSYEQYF	TGTGCCAGCAGCTTTTCGGGGAGCTCCTACGAGCAGTACTTC
.	TRBJ1-4	15	TRBV7-8	.	CASRDSEATNEKLFF	TGTGCCAGCAGGGACAGTGAAGCAACTAATGAAAAACTGTTTTTT
TRBD2	TRBJ2-7	15	TRBV27	once	CASSYSGAAAYEQYF	TGTGCCAGCAGTTATAGCGGGGCCGCGGCTTACGAGCAGTACTTC
TRBD2	TRBJ2-5	15	TRBV13	.	CASSALAGGQETQYF	TGTGCCAGCAGCGCCCTAGCGGGGGGTCAAGAGACCCAGTACTTC
.	TRBJ1-1	14	TRBV4-1	.	CASSQDQGYTEAFF	TGCGCCAGCAGCCAAGATCAGGGTTACACTGAAGCTTTCTTT
.	TRBJ2-5	14	TRBV12-1	.	CAGRLAGAQETQYF	TGTGCCGGAAGACTAGCGGGGGCTCAAGAGACCCAGTACTTC
.	TRBJ2-6	15	TRBV7-9	.	CASSLKGVGANVLTF	TGTGCCAGCAGCTTAAAGGGGGTCGGGGCCAACGTCCTGACTTTC